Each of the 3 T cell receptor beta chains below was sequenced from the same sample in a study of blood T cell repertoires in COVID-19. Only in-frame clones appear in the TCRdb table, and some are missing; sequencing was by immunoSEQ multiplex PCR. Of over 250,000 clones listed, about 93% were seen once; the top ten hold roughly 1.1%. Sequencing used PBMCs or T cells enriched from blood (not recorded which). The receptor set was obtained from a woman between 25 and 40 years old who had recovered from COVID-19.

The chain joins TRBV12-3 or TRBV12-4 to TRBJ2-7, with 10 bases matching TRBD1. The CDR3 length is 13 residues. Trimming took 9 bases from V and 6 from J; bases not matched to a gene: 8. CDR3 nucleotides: TGTGCCAGTAGGGACAGGGGATACGGCGAGCAGTACTTC. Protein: CASRDRGYGEQYF.

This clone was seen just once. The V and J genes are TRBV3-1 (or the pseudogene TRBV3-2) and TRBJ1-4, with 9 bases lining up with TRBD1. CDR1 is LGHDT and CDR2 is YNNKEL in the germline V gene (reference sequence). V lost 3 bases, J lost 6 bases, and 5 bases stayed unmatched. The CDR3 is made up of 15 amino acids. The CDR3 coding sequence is TGTGCCAGCAGCCACCGACAGGGGGACTATGAAAAACTGTTTTTT. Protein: CASSHRQGDYEKLFF.

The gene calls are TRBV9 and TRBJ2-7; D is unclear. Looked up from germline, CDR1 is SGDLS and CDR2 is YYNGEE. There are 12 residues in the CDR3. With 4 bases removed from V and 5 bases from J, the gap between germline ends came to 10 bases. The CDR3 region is CASSPSENEQYF. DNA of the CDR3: TGTGCCAGCAGCCCCTCCGAGAACGAGCAGTACTTC.